This T cell receptor (beta chain) derives from a study of radiotherapy plus CTLA-4 blockade in lung cancer. Assay used: immunoSEQ multiplex PCR; TCRdb lists only in-frame clones, some missing. Among fewer than 40,000 clones listed, about 80% were seen once. Concerning this clone: Its antigen is not identified.

Germline loops: CDR1 SGDLS, CDR2 YYNGEE. The CDR3 sequence is 14 residues long. V was cut by 4 bases and J by 4 bases, with 13 bases left in between. Findings and caveats of the study: Dynamics of early blood T cell clones, together with interferon-beta, were reportedly the best predictors of response.

The sequenced sample was peripheral blood, obtained from a patient treated with radiotherapy plus ipilimumab. J is TRBJ2-3 and V is TRBV9; D unclear. The source of this sequence is a human donor with non-small cell lung cancer who had stable disease on radiotherapy plus ipilimumab. The CDR3 is CASSTSGPPDTQYF. For the CDR3, the DNA is TGTGCCAGCAGCACCTCAGGCCCCCCAGATACGCAGTATTTT.